This T cell receptor beta chain was obtained from a study of T cells after yellow fever vaccination (dated by TCRdb to between 2017 and 2020). General notes on the study: Libraries from fractions with low cell numbers were prepared with the SMART-Seq v4 Ultra Low Input RNA kit. Bulk TCR alpha and beta repertoires were sequenced longitudinally to track T-cell clones before and after primary and booster YFV17D yellow fever vaccination. Bulk PBMC replicates and cell subsets were isolated from blood drawn at multiple timepoints before and after both primary and secondary immunization. The cohort comprised two healthy male donors, one aged 18 to 30 and one aged 30 to 40 years. Paper-wide results and their limitations: Computational filtering was required because FACS-sorted repertoires could contain abundant contaminating clonotypes from the bulk population. After the booster, most clones that had expanded after primary vaccination were detected again (over 95% of CD4 and about 88% of CD8), suggesting broad maintenance of memory. A small fraction of clonotypes appeared in both the CD4 and CD8 compartments, likely as a result of convergent recombination. The secondary T-cell response was found to be weaker but faster than the primary response, with a peak reached on day 5 rather than on day 15. Because only a couple of donors were included in the study, the extent to which the findings can be generalized is limited.

This clonotype came up a few times. Its antigen remains undetermined. No base-level quality is on record; no much larger clone is a single base apart. CDR1 is given as SGHTA and CDR2 as FQGTGA, both from the germline V gene. CDR3 length: 15 amino acids, cysteine to phenylalanine. Only the CDR3 part of the read is kept: 45 bases, read in frame from the first base. The junction carries 17 bases between V and J, which are trimmed by 6 bases and 4 bases respectively. Interpreted using the paper, the treatment or condition label stands for: live attenuated yellow fever vaccine strain. At each blood-draw timepoint, two biological replicates of bulk PBMCs were obtained. A standard Ficoll-Paque protocol was used to isolate PBMCs from peripheral blood. TriZol was used to extract RNA from bulk PBMCs, from CD4 and CD8 fractions, and from dextramer-positive and dextramer-negative fractions. TCR cDNA was synthesized by 5'RACE template switching, which introduced a universal primer site and unique molecular identifiers. Priming for cDNA synthesis came from both the TCR alpha and TCR beta constant segments. Libraries were amplified in two PCR steps, with sample barcodes and sequencing adapters added in the second step. Libraries were sequenced on Illumina HiSeq 2500 (2x100 bp) or NovaSeq (2x150 bp). The paper's data handling went like this. MIGEC handled demultiplexing of reads and collapsing into UMI consensus sequences, while MiXCR performed V(D)J alignment. Using edgeR on replicate PBMC samples, clonotypes were called vaccine-responding if FDR was below 0.01 and the log2 fold change was above 5 up to day 15. CD4 or CD8 identity was assigned to each bulk clonotype according to whether the clonotype was present at higher abundance in the sequenced CD4 repertoire or the sequenced CD8 repertoire. TCRdb reprocessing: public reads trimmed at Q25 with fastp, clones called with MiXCR, in-frame beta chains kept. Records with the same CDR3 protein are collapsed into one entry carrying the most frequent genes and DNA. TCRdb, not the original authors, processed these V and J calls. The sample profile shows approximately 510,000 distinct CDR3 sequences; about a fifth of them were found once. The top ten clonotypes cover roughly a sixth of the sample.

The sequences come from PBMCs, collected about 21 days after the first yellow fever vaccination. The chain is assembled from TRBV7-3 and TRBJ2-3; there is no confident call for the D gene. The sequence was collected from a man aged 18 to 30 who received the YFV17D yellow fever vaccine. For the CDR3, the sequence is CASSRLSAISDTQYF. The nucleotides read TGTGCCAGCAGTAGACTGTCCGCCATCTCAGATACGCAGTATTTT.